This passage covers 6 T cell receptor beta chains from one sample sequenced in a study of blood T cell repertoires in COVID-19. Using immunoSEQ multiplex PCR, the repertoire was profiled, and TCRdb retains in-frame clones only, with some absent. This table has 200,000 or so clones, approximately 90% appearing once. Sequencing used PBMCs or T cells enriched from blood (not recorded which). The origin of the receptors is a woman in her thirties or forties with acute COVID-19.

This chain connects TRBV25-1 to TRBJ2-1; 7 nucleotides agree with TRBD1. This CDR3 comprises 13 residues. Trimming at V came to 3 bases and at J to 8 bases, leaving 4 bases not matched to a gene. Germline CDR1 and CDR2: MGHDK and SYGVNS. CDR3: CASSDPDRDEQFF. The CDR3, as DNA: TGTGCCAGCAGTGACCCCGACAGGGATGAGCAGTTCTTC.

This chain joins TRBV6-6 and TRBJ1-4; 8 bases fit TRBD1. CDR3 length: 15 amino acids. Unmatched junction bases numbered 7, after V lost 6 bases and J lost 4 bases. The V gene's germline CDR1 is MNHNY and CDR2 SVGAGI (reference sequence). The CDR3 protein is CASSWVGTGNEKLFF. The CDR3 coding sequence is TGTGCCAGCAGCTGGGTCGGGACAGGTAATGAAAAACTGTTTTTT.

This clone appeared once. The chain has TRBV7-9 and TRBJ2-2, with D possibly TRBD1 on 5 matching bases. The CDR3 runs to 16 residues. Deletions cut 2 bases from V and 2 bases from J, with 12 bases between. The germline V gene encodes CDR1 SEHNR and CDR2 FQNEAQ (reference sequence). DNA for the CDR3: TGTGCCAGCAGCTTACGCAGGGCCGTAAACACCGGGGAGCTGTTTTTT. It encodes CASSLRRAVNTGELFF.

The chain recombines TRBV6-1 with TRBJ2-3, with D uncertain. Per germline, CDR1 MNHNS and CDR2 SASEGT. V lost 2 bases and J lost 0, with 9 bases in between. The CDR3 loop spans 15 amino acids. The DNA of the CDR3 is TGTGCCAGCAGTGAACTAACCGGTAGCACAGATACGCAGTATTTT. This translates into CASSELTGSTDTQYF.

CDR3 in amino acids: CASSEGSTTNEKLFF. CDR3 coding DNA: TGTGCCAGCAGTGAAGGTTCAACAACTAATGAAAAACTGTTTTTT. The rearrangement uses TRBV6-1 and TRBJ1-4; D is ambiguous. Trimming shortened V by 1 base and J by 0 bases, and 6 bases separated the two germline ends. This CDR3 has 15 residues. Per the germline V gene, CDR1 is MNHNS and CDR2 is SASEGT.

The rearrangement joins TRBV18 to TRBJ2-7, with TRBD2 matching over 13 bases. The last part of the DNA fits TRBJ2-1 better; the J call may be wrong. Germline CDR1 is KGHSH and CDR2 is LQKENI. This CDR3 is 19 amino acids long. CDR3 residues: CASSRTTSGGQSSYNEQFF. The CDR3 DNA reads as TGTGCCAGCTCACGAACGACTAGCGGGGGGCAAAGCTCCTACAATGAGCAGTTCTTC.